The 28 T cell receptor beta chains presented below share a single source sample, sequenced in a study of cytomegalovirus exposure and HLA in healthy donors. Libraries were prepared by immunoSEQ multiplex PCR; TCRdb keeps only in-frame clonotypes and omits some of them. Of 100,000 to 150,000 clones in the sample, about 91% were seen once. The sample taken for sequencing was PBMCs. Receptor source: a woman aged 18-35 years in good health and CMV-seronegative.

The rearrangement joins TRBV15 to TRBJ2-1; 12 bases are shared with TRBD2. The CDR3 has 20 amino acids. With 0 bases clipped from V and 0 bases from J, the junction kept 9 bases outside the gene matches. Germline assignment: CDR1 LNHNV and CDR2 YYDKDF (reference sequence). The CDR3 reads CATSRDLGLAGLRSYNEQFF. Written as DNA, the CDR3 is TGTGCCACCAGCAGAGATCTTGGACTAGCGGGACTTCGCTCCTACAATGAGCAGTTCTTC.

V usage is TRBV6-1 and J usage is TRBJ2-3; D may be TRBD1 (5 bases). CDR3 length equals 13 residues. Deletions cut 4 bases from V and 2 bases from J, with 7 bases between. From germline, CDR1 is MNHNS and CDR2 SASEGT. The CDR3 here is CASSGQYTDTQYF. In DNA, the CDR3 is TGTGCCAGCAGTGGACAGTACACAGATACGCAGTATTTT.

The V call is TRBV10-3, the J call TRBJ1-1, with TRBD1 as a possible D gene (5 bases). The V and J ends lost 1 base and 6 bases respectively, with 12 bases between them. Germline loops: CDR1 ENHRY, CDR2 SYGVKD. The CDR3 runs 14 residues. The CDR3 nucleotides are TGTGCCATCAGTGAGTGGGCAGGGATCTCTGAAGCTTTCTTT. Protein sequence: CAISEWAGISEAFF.

This clone has more than one count but fewer than ten. The CDR3 DNA sequence: TGTGCCAGTAGTATTGACTTCAGCACAGATACGCAGTATTTT. It specifies CASSIDFSTDTQYF. The chain is built from TRBV19 and TRBJ2-3; no reliable D call. This CDR3 is 14 amino acids long. Germline V gene sequence: CDR1 LNHDA, CDR2 SQIVND (reference sequence). Between the trimmed V and J ends, which lost 3 bases and 0 bases, there was a span of 7 bases.

The CDR3 loop is CASTRSFTEAFF. The CDR3 DNA sequence: TGCGCCAGCACGAGAAGCTTTACTGAAGCTTTCTTT. J is TRBJ1-1 and V is TRBV23-1; D not certain. TRBV23-1 is recorded as an ORF, its role being uncertain. V lost 7 bases to trimming and J lost 5 bases, with 11 bases between them. CDR3 length equals 12 residues.

The CDR3 region has the DNA TGTGCCAGCAGTGAGGGAGATGAAAAACTGTTTTTT. The encoded protein is CASSEGDEKLFF. This chain uses TRBV6-1 with TRBJ1-4; D is unresolved. The germline V and J ends were trimmed by 3 bases and 6 bases, with 5 bases remaining between them. In germline, CDR1 is MNHNS, CDR2 SASEGT. The CDR3 is 12 residues long.

The J gene is TRBJ1-2, the V gene TRBV28, with 8 nucleotides matching TRBD1. The CDR3 covers 14 residues. Trimming removed 5 bases from V and 7 bases from J; junction bases left unmatched: 9. Germline V lookup: CDR1 MDHEN, CDR2 SYDVKM. As DNA, the CDR3 is TGTGCCAGCAGTCTAACCGGGACAGGATTTGGCTACACCTTC. Protein sequence: CASSLTGTGFGYTF.

The CDR3 region is CASSFGSPEAFF. DNA for the CDR3: TGTGCCAGCAGCTTTGGGAGCCCTGAAGCTTTCTTT. This chain uses TRBV5-6 with TRBJ1-1; D unclear. This CDR3 comprises 12 residues. The germline V and J ends were trimmed by 2 bases and 6 bases, with 8 bases remaining between them. The germline CDR1 and CDR2 sequences are SGHDT and YYEEEE. Filled out from reference TRBV5-6 and TRBJ1-1, the complete variable domain reads DAGVTQSPTHLIKTRGQQVTLRCSPKSGHDTVSWYQQALGQGPQFIFQYYEEEERQRGNFPDRFSGHQFPNYSSELNVNALLLGDSALYLCASSFGSPEAFFGQGTRLTVV.

The chain employs TRBV6-5 and TRBJ1-3, with TRBD1 identical over 7 bases. The germline V gene encodes CDR1 MNHEY and CDR2 SVGAGI. Unmatched junction bases numbered 6, after V lost 2 bases and J lost 2 bases. CDR3 length equals 16 residues. This CDR3 is CASSYGLGQAGNTIYF. For the CDR3, the DNA is TGTGCCAGCAGTTACGGCCTAGGACAGGCTGGAAACACCATATATTTT.

This rearrangement joins TRBV25-1 to TRBJ2-7; no clear D gene. Per the germline V gene, CDR1 is MGHDK and CDR2 is SYGVNS. This CDR3 is 15 amino acids long. Trimming left V 4 bases short and J 4 bases short, with 17 bases between. As DNA, the CDR3 is TGTGCCAGCAGTGCTACCACCCATTCACTATACGAGCAGTACTTC. Translated: CASSATTHSLYEQYF.

This clone occurred once. This chain connects TRBV5-4 to TRBJ2-3; D is possibly TRBD2 (5 bases). Germline values: CDR1 SGHNT, CDR2 YYREEE (reference sequence). V lost 3 bases to trimming and J lost 5 bases, with 16 bases between them. This CDR3 is 15 amino acids long. CDR3 residues: CASSSAAGQVDTQYF. For the CDR3, the DNA is TGTGCCAGCAGCTCCGCTGCGGGTCAGGTAGATACGCAGTATTTT.

The chain combines TRBV18 with TRBJ1-1, with TRBD1 matching 12 bases. The germline CDR1 and CDR2 sequences are KGHSH and LQKENI. This CDR3 spans 16 amino acids. V lost 3 bases, J lost 0 bases, and 2 bases stayed unmatched. In nucleotides, the CDR3 is TGTGCCAGCTCACCCGGGACAGGGGGCATGAACACTGAAGCTTTCTTT. Its translation: CASSPGTGGMNTEAFF.

The chain links TRBV28 to TRBJ2-5, with 7 bases aligning to TRBD2. CDR3 length: 14 residues. The trim removed 5 bases at V and 2 bases at J, leaving 5 bases unmatched. The germline V gene encodes CDR1 MDHEN and CDR2 SYDVKM. CDR3 DNA sequence: TGTGCCAGCAGTCCCCGGGACTATCAAGAGACCCAGTACTTC. Residues: CASSPRDYQETQYF.

This chain links TRBV11-2 with TRBJ2-7, with a weak D call TRBD1 (6 bases). Germline CDR1 and CDR2: SGHAT and FQNNGV. The V and J ends lost 3 bases and 5 bases respectively, with 14 bases between them. The length of the CDR3 is 14 residues. The CDR3 loop reads CASSFRGSADEQYF. CDR3 in DNA: TGTGCCAGCAGCTTCAGGGGTTCTGCAGACGAGCAGTACTTC. Full variable domain (remainder filled in from reference TRBV11-2 and TRBJ2-7): EAGVAQSPRYKIIEKRQSVAFWCNPISGHATLYWYQQILGQGPKLLIQFQNNGVVDDSQLPKDRFSAERLKGVDSTLKIQPAKLEDSAVYLCASSFRGSADEQYFGPGTRLTVT.

The J gene is TRBJ1-4, the V gene TRBV27, with TRBD1 identical over 7 bases. CDR1 is MNHEY and CDR2 is SMNVEV in the germline V gene (reference sequence). The CDR3 totals 16 residues. The V and J ends lost 1 base and 8 bases, in that order; junction bases with no gene match: 10. CDR3 region: CASSLYRDSDREKLFF. The CDR3 coding sequence is TGTGCCAGCAGTTTATACAGGGACAGCGACCGAGAAAAACTGTTTTTT.

This clone was observed a few times. The chain is built from TRBV4-1 and TRBJ2-5; D might be TRBD1 (5 bases). Germline assignment: CDR1 MGHRA and CDR2 YSYEKL. The ends were cut back, 4 bases at V and 3 bases at J, with 18 bases in the middle. CDR3 length: 16 amino acids. In DNA form, the CDR3 reads TGCGCCAGCAGCCCCCGCAACATGCAAGGGGAAGAGACCCAGTACTTC. This encodes CASSPRNMQGEETQYF.

This clone was detected only once. The chain combines TRBV7-2 with TRBJ2-7; 12 bases fit TRBD2. The CDR3 contains 17 residues. The germline CDR1 and CDR2 sequences are SGHTA and FQGNSA. With V trimmed by 0 bases and J by 0 bases, 3 bases remained unmatched. For the CDR3, the DNA is TGTGCCAGCAGCTTAGCGCCTAGCGGGAGGGCCTCCTACGAGCAGTACTTC. Its translation is CASSLAPSGRASYEQYF.

The chain joins TRBV9 to TRBJ1-5; TRBD1 matches 8 bases. J was trimmed by 6 bases and V by 0 bases; bases with no gene match: 5. The germline V gene encodes CDR1 SGDLS and CDR2 YYNGEE. CDR3 length equals 15 residues. CDR3 amino acids: CASSVGSGGGQPQHF. DNA for the CDR3: TGTGCCAGCAGCGTAGGGTCAGGGGGCGGTCAGCCCCAGCATTTT.

The chain joins TRBV5-1 to TRBJ2-1, with D maybe TRBD1 (6 bases). V was shortened by 4 bases and J by 0 bases, with 14 bases between the two germline ends. The CDR3 spans 16 residues. Looked up from germline, CDR1 is SGHRS and CDR2 is YFSETQ. The CDR3 DNA sequence: TGCGCCAGCAGCCGGCACACAGGGTCCTCCTACAATGAGCAGTTCTTC. Protein sequence: CASSRHTGSSYNEQFF.

The chain links TRBV18 to TRBJ1-4; 9 nucleotides match TRBD1. Looked up from germline, CDR1 is KGHSH and CDR2 is LQKENI. The CDR3 extends over 16 amino acids. The trim removed 1 base at V and 5 bases at J, leaving 5 bases unmatched. The CDR3 DNA follows: TGTGCCAGCTCACCACTTGCGGGACAGGGCAATGAAAAACTGTTTTTT. It codes for CASSPLAGQGNEKLFF. The complete variable domain, with remaining parts taken from reference TRBV18 and TRBJ1-4, reads NAGVMQNPRHLVRRRGQEARLRCSPMKGHSHVYWYRQLPEEGLKFMVYLQKENIIDESGMPKERFSAEFPKEGPSILRIQQVVRGDSAAYFCASSPLAGQGNEKLFFGSGTQLSVL.

The gene calls are TRBV19 and TRBJ2-7, with TRBD1 matching 8 bases. The CDR3 sequence is 15 residues long. Germline CDR1 LNHDA, CDR2 SQIVND (reference sequence). V gave up 5 bases and J gave up 4 bases; unmatched junction bases: 10. As DNA, the CDR3 is TGTGCCAGTAGTTTTCGTCGGACAGGGCTATACGAGCAGTACTTC. It yields the protein CASSFRRTGLYEQYF.

There are a few counts of this clone. The chain is built from TRBV30 and TRBJ1-2; a weak D match, TRBD1 (5 bases). The CDR3 contains 13 residues. Germline values: CDR1 GTSNPN, CDR2 SVGIG (reference sequence). V was cut by 6 bases and J by 6 bases, with 17 bases left in between. This CDR3 reads CACSYDSPDGYTF. The CDR3 region has the DNA TGTGCCTGTTCATACGACAGCCCTGATGGCTACACCTTC.

V usage is TRBV6-6 and J usage is TRBJ1-5, with TRBD1 as a possible D gene (6 bases). Germline V gene data show CDR1 as MNHNY and CDR2 as SVGAGI (reference sequence). The CDR3 covers 15 residues. V was clipped by 7 bases and J by 5 bases, with 18 bases between them. This chain's CDR3 is CASKGHQGFDQPQHF. For the CDR3, the DNA is TGTGCCAGCAAGGGACATCAGGGGTTCGATCAGCCCCAGCATTTT.

Points on this clone: A junction end diverges from the germline sequence, so it may reflect a read error. V usage is TRBV6-5 and J usage is TRBJ2-5, with D maybe TRBD1 (6 bases). Germline CDR1 and CDR2: MNHEY and SVGAGI. The CDR3 has 16 amino acids. This CDR3 reads CASSFRIQGNQETQYF. CDR3 nucleotides: TGTGCCAGCAGTTTCCGTATACAGGGAAACCAGGAGACCCAGTACTTC.

The chain recombines TRBV28 with TRBJ2-2; the match to TRBD2 covers 12 bases. The CDR3 sequence is 19 residues long. The V segment lost 2 bases and the J segment 0 bases; nucleotides outside the gene matches: 7. The germline gives CDR1 MDHEN, CDR2 SYDVKM. CDR3 loop: CASSLIFLAGGTNTGELFF. Written as DNA, the CDR3 is TGTGCCAGCAGTTTAATTTTCCTAGCGGGGGGGACGAACACCGGGGAGCTGTTTTTT.

The chain links TRBV15 to TRBJ1-5, with D maybe TRBD1 (6 bases). The CDR3 length is 14 residues. Per the germline V gene, CDR1 is LNHNV and CDR2 is YYDKDF (reference sequence). Deletions cut 3 bases from V and 3 bases from J, with 9 bases between. The CDR3 protein is CATSSWDTNQPQHF. The CDR3 DNA follows: TGTGCCACCAGCAGTTGGGACACCAATCAGCCCCAGCATTTT.

This sequence joins TRBV14 and TRBJ2-1; 10 bases map to TRBD2. V shed 3 bases and J 9 bases; nucleotides not matched to a gene: 17. The CDR3 spans 18 residues. Germline CDR1 SGHDN, CDR2 FVKESK. In DNA, the CDR3 is TGTGCCAGCAGCCAGAGCTTTCCCTTGTCTAGCGGGAGAACTGAGCAGTTCTTC. Its protein is CASSQSFPLSSGRTEQFF.

The J gene is TRBJ2-5, the V gene TRBV27; 7 bases match TRBD2. The ends lost 3 bases at V and 2 bases at J; junction bases unmatched: 6. CDR3 size: 15 residues. Germline V gene sequence: CDR1 MNHEY, CDR2 SMNVEV (reference sequence). CDR3 loop: CASSFQVSGQETQYF. The DNA for the CDR3 is TGTGCCAGCAGTTTTCAGGTTAGCGGGCAAGAGACCCAGTACTTC.